This T cell receptor (beta chain) was identified in a study of shared clonotypes between healthy human individuals. Study outcomes and limitations: Sorted-subset sequencing was shown by rarefaction to be incomplete despite large depth.

The assay ran at deep level. Assay used: immunoSEQ multiplex PCR; TCRdb lists only in-frame clones, some missing. Counted here are some 2.1 million clones, about 94% occurring once; the ten biggest clones make up roughly 1%. The germline V gene encodes CDR1 GTSNPN and CDR2 SVGIG (reference sequence). V trimming: 2 bases; J trimming: 4 bases; junction bases outside the gene matches: 6. The CDR3 is made up of 14 amino acids. Cells designated naive CD8 were CD45RO-negative and were positively selected for CCR7, with terminally differentiated effector memory CD45RA+ cells excluded. Comment on this clone: The target antigen is unknown.

The V call is TRBV30, the J call TRBJ1-2, with 8 positions matching TRBD1. This TCR derives from a man aged 18 to 29 in good health. The sequenced sample was naive CD8+ T cells sorted from blood. DNA for the CDR3: TGTGCCTGGAGTTCCGGGACAGGCTTCTATGGCTACACCTTC. Translating it yields CAWSSGTGFYGYTF.